A selection of T cell receptor beta chains follows, all from one sample in a study of blood T cell repertoires in COVID-19. The assay was immunoSEQ multiplex PCR, and TCRdb's table has in-frame clones only and misses some. The table shows 300,000 to 400,000 clones, with roughly 89% occurring only once. The specimen was PBMCs or T cells enriched from blood (not recorded which). All receptors derive from a man in his sixties who had recovered from COVID-19. CDR3s include the opening cysteine and the closing phenylalanine or tryptophan. The D gene is left open where the match is weak. Clone size is given for some rows only: seen once, a few or many times, or a class if the clone is expanded.

size,D,J,V,DNA,CDR3
NA,NA,TRBJ2-7,TRBV5-1,TGCGCCAGCAGGGCCGGGACAAGCTCCTACGAGCAGTACTTC,CASRAGTSSYEQYF
NA,NA,TRBJ1-2,TRBV19,TGTGCCAGTAGTATACAGGGAAGGGACTATGGCTACACCTTC,CASSIQGRDYGYTF
NA,NA,TRBJ1-6,TRBV7-3,TGTGCCAGCAGCTTAGGTCAGGCCAGCTCCTATAATTCACCCCTCCACTTT,CASSLGQASSYNSPLHF
once,NA,TRBJ1-3,TRBV11-2,TGTGCCAGCAGCTTAAAGGCGGGGTACACCATATATTTT,CASSLKAGYTIYF
NA,NA,TRBJ1-5,TRBV18,TGTGCCAGCTCACGGGCACAAGGCAATCAGCCCCAGCATTTT,CASSRAQGNQPQHF
NA,NA,TRBJ1-4,TRBV5-8,TGTGCCAGCAGGAGGGGGGGCACAACTAATGAAAAACTGTTTTTT,CASRRGGTTNEKLFF
few,TRBD2,TRBJ2-5,TRBV6-6,TGTGCCAGCAGCCCTGGGGGGGTTCGAGAGACCCAGTACTTC,CASSPGGVRETQYF
NA,NA,TRBJ1-5,TRBV12-5,TGTGCTAGTGGCCGAGGGAATCAGCCCCAGCATTTT,CASGRGNQPQHF
once,NA,TRBJ1-4,TRBV24-1,TGTGCCACCAGTGAGGCAGGGACTAATGAAAAACTGTTTTTT,CATSEAGTNEKLFF
NA,TRBD2,TRBJ2-1,TRBV19,TGTGCCAGTCGAACTAGCGGGAGGGCCCTCGGTCTCGATGAGCAGTTCTTC,CASRTSGRALGLDEQFF
NA,TRBD1,TRBJ2-1,TRBV18,TGTGCCAGCTCACCAGGGGACAGTTCCTACAATGAGCAGTTCTTC,CASSPGDSSYNEQFF
NA,NA,TRBJ1-5,TRBV18,TGTGCCAGCTCATTATATCCCGCACGCAGTGGTAATCAGCCCCAGCATTTT,CASSLYPARSGNQPQHF
NA,NA,TRBJ1-5,TRBV24-1,TGTGCCACCAGTGACCGGTCCCTTGGTAGCAATCAGCCCCAGCATTTT,CATSDRSLGSNQPQHF
NA,NA,TRBJ2-7,TRBV7-9,TGTGCCAGCAGCGCCGAGGGCCAGGGAGGCGAGCAGTACTTC,CASSAEGQGGEQYF
few,TRBD1,TRBJ2-2,TRBV6-2/TRBV6-3,TGTGCCAGCAGTTACGGGCTAAGGGGGCTCGCCGGGGAGCTGTTTTTT,CASSYGLRGLAGELFF
NA,NA,TRBJ2-3,TRBV5-1,TGCGCCAGCAGCTTGGGTCTACCACGCACAGATACGCAGTATTTT,CASSLGLPRTDTQYF
NA,NA,TRBJ2-5,TRBV6-5,TGTGCCAGCAGTTCACCAGGGCAAGAGACCCAGTACTTC,CASSSPGQETQYF
NA,NA,TRBJ2-2,TRBV9,TGTGCCAGCAGTGCACTAGGGCGGCTCAACACCGGGGAGCTGTTTTTT,CASSALGRLNTGELFF
NA,NA,TRBJ2-5,TRBV4-3,TGCGCCAGCAGCCAAGTTGGGGGGAGTGCGTTCGGGGAGACCCAGTACTTC,CASSQVGGSAFGETQYF
NA,NA,TRBJ2-7,TRBV5-1,TGCGCCAGCAGCTTGATGGGGCCCTACGAGCAGTACTTC,CASSLMGPYEQYF
NA,TRBD2,TRBJ2-3,TRBV4-1,TGCGCCAGCAGCCAAGATGAACCAAGGGTAACTAGCGGGAACACAGATACGCAGTATTTT,CASSQDEPRVTSGNTDTQYF
NA,TRBD1,TRBJ1-2,TRBV30,TGTGCCTGGAGGGAGAGCCGCTTCCGGGACAGGGGGGGGCCTAACTATGGCTACACCTTC,CAWRESRFRDRGGPNYGYTF
NA,TRBD1,TRBJ1-1,TRBV6-5,TGTGCCAGCAGTTTAGGGGACAGGTTAAACACTGAAGCTTTCTTT,CASSLGDRLNTEAFF
NA,NA,TRBJ1-5,TRBV2,TGTGCCAGCAGGGCCCAGGGTGGCAATCAGCCCCAGCATTTT,CASRAQGGNQPQHF
NA,NA,TRBJ2-1,TRBV5-6,TGTGCCAGCGGCCCCAAGGGGCTGAATGAGCAGTTCTTC,CASGPKGLNEQFF
NA,TRBD2,TRBJ2-1,TRBV6-5,TGTGCCAGCAGTTACGGGGGGACTAGCAGGTATGAGCAGTTCTTC,CASSYGGTSRYEQFF